One TCR beta chain is described in this entry. Seattle's enrolled individuals joined amid active infection and were then monitored longitudinally. This specimen belongs to a study of blood T cell repertoires in COVID-19. Methods used by the authors: Estimation of nucleated cell counts relied on the amplification of reference gene primers. Measured with immunoSEQ multiplex PCR; TCRdb has only the in-frame clones, and not every one. That table gives V, J and clone size, and the DNA gave D and trimming. Of about 160,000 clones in the sample, about 85% are singletons; the top ten hold about 5.6%. Sequencing was performed on peripheral blood. The clonotype originates from a woman between 45 and 65 years old with COVID-19, enrolled during active disease.

The CDR3 is CASSGQGVPFGYTF. In nucleotides, the CDR3 is TGTGCCAGCAGCGGACAGGGGGTTCCGTTTGGCTACACCTTC. J is TRBJ1-2 and V is TRBV28; the match to TRBD1 covers 10 bases. V was clipped by 6 bases and J by 7 bases; unmatched bases: 8. The CDR3 has 14 amino acids. Germline assignment: CDR1 MDHEN and CDR2 SYDVKM.